This T cell receptor (beta chain) was identified in a study of T cells in Graves' hyperthyroidism and ophthalmopathy. The investigators amplified TCR beta CDR3 regions from RNA transcripts. A set of HTBI primers served as the primers for a first-round RT-PCR of the TCR CDR3. TCRdb independently ran MiXCR on the multiplex PCR reads; one entry per CDR3 protein. The sample yields approximately 640,000 distinct CDR3 sequences, around 16% seen once. This clonotype was counted between two and nine times. This CDR3 is 17 amino acids long. The germline gives CDR1 SGHTA, CDR2 FQGNSA. The ends lost 1 base at V and 3 bases at J; junction bases unmatched: 10.

Material for sequencing was blood. The chain recombines TRBV7-2 with TRBJ2-5, with TRBD1 identical over 8 bases. The clonotype comes from a man aged 50-60 years with Graves' hyperthyroidism. The CDR3 nucleotides are TGTGCCAGCAGCTTAGAGGCGTTGGCAGGGGGCGAAGAGACCCAGTACTTC. It specifies CASSLEALAGGEETQYF.